Included here is one T cell receptor (beta chain) sequence, with context. What this receptor recognizes is not known. Nothing much larger sits one base from this clone, and base qualities are not available. These data belong to a study of OX40 agonist ivuxolimab in advanced cancers. In the study overall: Ivuxolimab was a fully human IgG2 agonistic monoclonal antibody targeting the costimulatory receptor OX40 (CD134). Intravenous ivuxolimab was administered to patients every 2 weeks at six dose levels: 0.01, 0.1, 0.3, 1.5, 3 and 10 mg/kg. Of the 50 to 55 dose-escalation patients, hepatocellular carcinoma was present in about 20, melanoma in roughly 15, renal cell carcinoma in 9 and head and neck cancer in 9. The dose-escalation cohort was over 70% male with a mean age of roughly 60 years, ranging from 23 to 79. Patients were allowed to have had prior anti-PD-1, anti-PD-L1 or anti-CTLA-4 therapy, and roughly 40% of the dose-escalation patients had been treated with checkpoint inhibitors. Partial responses were achieved by three dose-escalation patients, of whom one had hepatocellular carcinoma and two had cutaneous melanoma. The purpose of peripheral TCRbeta sequencing was to test whether ivuxolimab changed TCR sequence diversity and led to clonal T-cell expansion. The paper reports the monotherapy dose-escalation portion (N = 52 patients) of the phase I ivuxolimab trial.

The trial excluded patients who had a history of autoimmune disease or were on systemic immunosuppression. Peripheral blood for TCR sequencing was collected from all dose cohorts at baseline, on cycle 4 day 1, and on cycle 7 day 1. Samples came from an open-label, multicenter, first-in-human phase I dose-escalation trial of ivuxolimab. Adults with locally advanced or metastatic melanoma, renal cell, hepatocellular, or head and neck squamous cell carcinoma were enrolled in the trial. Before TCR sequencing, CD4+ T cells and CD8+ T cells from peripheral blood were sorted into separate populations. General study outcomes and caveats: After ivuxolimab, expanded clones were on average more numerous among CD8+ T cells than among CD4+ T cells. Low levels of normalized T-cell clonal expansion were also seen in some patients who did not respond. Which antigens the clonally expanded peripheral T cells were specific for was not determined. At doses of 0.1 to 3.0 mg/kg, clonal expansion of both CD4+ and CD8+ blood T cells was observed from baseline to week 6. In the 0.1-3.0 mg/kg groups, partial responders had among the lowest normalized peripheral clonal expansion, particularly in CD8+ T cells.

Genomic DNA was isolated from the sorted cells so that the TCRbeta CDR3 region could be sequenced. The immunoSEQ Assay was used to sequence the TCRbeta CDR3 regions. The table comes from immuneACCESS by way of TCRdb, which keeps in-frame sequences with V and J called. Part of the clones is missing from these tables; in studies checked, under half for an unresolved V gene and the rest for unknown reasons. The sample includes tens of thousands of clones, with 87% observed a single time. The biggest ten clones account for about a sixth of the sample. As encoded in the germline V gene (reference sequence), CDR1 is LNHDA while CDR2 is SQIVND. From the cysteine through the phenylalanine, the CDR3 covers 18 amino acids. Of the read, only the CDR3 DNA is kept; its 54 bases are in frame from base 1. The V end gives up 3 bases and the J end 0 bases, leaving 6 bases in the junction not matched to a gene.

The receptor comes from an adult with an advanced solid tumor such as melanoma, head and neck, liver or kidney cancer. The chain was built from TRBV19 and TRBJ2-6; TRBD1 matches 9 bases in the middle. The sequencing here drew on CD4+ or CD8+ T cells sorted from blood, taken in a trial of the OX40 agonist ivuxolimab. The nucleotides are TGTGCCAGTAGTATCCTTGACAGGGGGAACTCTGGGGCCAACGTCCTGACTTTC. It translates to CASSILDRGNSGANVLTF.